This T cell receptor beta chain was sequenced for a study of T-cell memory formation after mild COVID-19. The study, taken as a whole, reports: Later expanders leaned CD4+, whereas day 15 to 85 contracting clones were balanced CD4/CD8. Mostly located in CM and EM were contracting CD4+ clones, with contracting CD8+ clones located in EMRA.

This CDR3 has 13 amino acids. Germline lookup yields CDR1 MNHEY and CDR2 SVGEGT. With 7 bases removed from V and 2 bases from J, the gap between germline ends came to 11 bases. The sample holds a few counts of this clonotype. Its antigen is not identified. Constant-segment primers were used for 5'RACE, and the resulting TCR alpha and TCR beta cDNA libraries carried sample barcodes and UMIs. TCRdb recomputed calls from the 5' RACE reads with MiXCR, one row per CDR3 protein. There are 550,000 to 700,000 distinct CDR3 sequences in the sample; approximately 15% occur only once, and roughly 8.2% lies in the top ten.

The sample consisted of PBMCs or a T cell subset sorted from them (not recorded which). This chain uses TRBV6-2 or TRBV6-3 with TRBJ1-2; D gene ambiguous. The receptor's source is an adult woman who had mild COVID-19 (a few samples of this study predate the infection). Cell type and time point are not known. CDR3 sequence reads: CASKGRSNYGYTF. The DNA for the CDR3 is TGTGCCAGCAAGGGCCGCAGCAACTATGGCTACACCTTC.